These 11 T cell receptor beta chains came from one sample sequenced in a study of graft-versus-host responses after intestinal transplantation. Assay used: immunoSEQ multiplex PCR; TCRdb lists only in-frame clones, some missing. The sample includes 60,000 to 75,000 clones, 89% of them seen just once. The antigens for these receptors are not known. Source: unstimulated CD8+ T cells sorted from spleen or lymph node cells, taken before intestinal transplant. These receptors all stem from a human donor who received an intestinal transplant.

The genes are TRBV28 and TRBJ2-1, with TRBD2 matching 9 bases. There are 18 residues in the CDR3. Germline CDR1 reads MDHEN; CDR2 reads SYDVKM. V shed 8 bases and J 10 bases; nucleotides not matched to a gene: 24. Here the CDR3 DNA reads TGTGCCAGCCGACAAGTGAAGGTCGTTAGCGGGAGCCCCACCGAGCAGTTCTTC. Its translation: CASRQVKVVSGSPTEQFF.

The chain employs TRBV28 and TRBJ2-7, with D unclear. Trimming left V 6 bases short and J 6 bases short, with 9 bases between. CDR1 MDHEN and CDR2 SYDVKM come from the germline V gene. CDR3 length: 11 amino acids. Here the CDR3 reads CASSSLVEQYF. In DNA form, the CDR3 reads TGTGCCAGCAGCTCCCTTGTCGAGCAGTACTTC.

This rearrangement joins TRBV10-3 to TRBJ2-7; 9 bases line up with TRBD1. V gave up 6 bases and J gave up 4 bases; unmatched junction bases: 10. This CDR3 contains 15 residues. The V gene's germline CDR1 is ENHRY and CDR2 SYGVKD. The chain's CDR3 is CAISPFRDRDYEQYF. In nucleotides, the CDR3 is TGTGCCATCAGCCCCTTCCGGGACAGGGATTACGAGCAGTACTTC.

This chain uses TRBV5-1 with TRBJ2-1, with a weak D call TRBD2 (7 bases). V was clipped by 0 bases and J by 10 bases, with 14 bases between them. Germline V lookup: CDR1 SGHRS, CDR2 YFSETQ. This CDR3 spans 14 amino acids. CDR3 protein: CASSLDLGGGEQFF. CDR3 DNA sequence: TGCGCCAGCAGCTTGGATTTGGGGGGGGGCGAGCAGTTCTTC.

The chain recombines TRBV5-1 with TRBJ2-7; 8 nucleotides agree with TRBD2. Germline V CDR1 and CDR2: SGHRS, YFSETQ. Germline trimming cut 0 bases from V and 3 bases from J; bases unmatched to any gene: 5. This CDR3 contains 15 residues. The CDR3 nucleotides are TGCGCCAGCAGCTTGGTACGGGGGGGGAGCTACGAGCAGTACTTC. Amino acids: CASSLVRGGSYEQYF.

CDR3 loop: CATSRGVEGSPNTGELFF. The CDR3 DNA reads as TGTGCCACCAGCAGAGGGGTCGAGGGTAGCCCGAACACCGGGGAGCTGTTTTTT. The rearrangement uses TRBV15 and TRBJ2-2; maybe TRBD2 (5 bases). Germline-derived CDR1 and CDR2 are LNHNV and YYDKDF (reference sequence). CDR3 size: 18 residues. V was pared by 1 base and J by 0 bases, with 15 bases between.

The rearrangement uses TRBV6-1 and TRBJ2-7, with no clear D. CDR1 and CDR2 from the germline V gene are MNHNS and SASEGT. Deletions cut 2 bases from V and 6 bases from J, with 17 bases between. This CDR3 spans 15 amino acids. The CDR3 nucleotides read TGTGCCAGCAGTGAATTGGTACAGCTTCCTGGCGAGCAGTACTTC. Its protein product is CASSELVQLPGEQYF.

The V call is TRBV27, the J call TRBJ1-5, with a weak D call TRBD1 (6 bases). Looked up from germline, CDR1 is MNHEY and CDR2 is SMNVEV (reference sequence). The CDR3 length is 14 residues. V gave up 5 bases and J gave up 2 bases, with 10 bases separating them. DNA of the CDR3: TGTGCCAGCAGTGGGGGGGCGGGCAATCAGCCCCAGCATTTT. Its translation is CASSGGAGNQPQHF.

The chain recombines TRBV5-6 with TRBJ2-7; TRBD1 agrees at 9 bases. Germline-derived CDR1 and CDR2 are SGHDT and YYEEEE. The ends lost 7 bases at V and 4 bases at J; junction bases unmatched: 6. The CDR3 loop spans 13 amino acids. The CDR3 nucleotides are TGTGCCAGCTCTGGACAGGGGAGGTACGAGCAGTACTTC. Protein product: CASSGQGRYEQYF.

The V call is TRBV9, the J call TRBJ1-4; weak D call: TRBD1 (6 bases). The germline V gene encodes CDR1 SGDLS and CDR2 YYNGEE. This CDR3 has 15 amino acids. V dropped 4 bases and J dropped 2 bases, with 12 bases sitting between them. The chain's CDR3 is CASSSPQGTNEKLFF. The CDR3 DNA sequence: TGTGCCAGCAGCTCCCCGCAGGGGACTAATGAAAAACTGTTTTTT.

The chain employs TRBV28 and TRBJ1-5; 10 bases are shared with TRBD1. The CDR3 has 17 amino acids. Germline trimming cut 3 bases from V and 5 bases from J; bases unmatched to any gene: 10. Germline V gene lookup returns CDR1 MDHEN and CDR2 SYDVKM. CDR3 nucleotides: TGTGCCAGCAGTTTTTTGTGGACAGGGGGAATCTATCAGCCCCAGCATTTT. It translates to CASSFLWTGGIYQPQHF.